These 16 T cell receptor beta chains came from one sample sequenced in a study of T cells in women clearing cervical HPV infection. Data came from immunoSEQ multiplex PCR; TCRdb stores just in-frame clones and leaves some out. This table holds under 50,000 clones. Sequencing was done on a sample of blood buffy coat. These receptors were obtained from a woman between 18 and 70 years old with a cervical HPV16 infection that either progressed to CIN3+ or cleared (not recorded which).

About this clone: From the germline J gene comes the end of the CDR3, since the read stops 3 residues before it. The chain couples TRBV6-2 or TRBV6-3 to TRBJ1-1, with 7 bases matching TRBD1. In germline, CDR1 is MNHEY, CDR2 SVGEGT. The CDR3 covers 17 residues. V shed 0 bases, J shed 1 base, and the junction held 8 bases outside the gene matches. This CDR3 is CASSYSSSRDRNTEAFF. The sequenced part of the CDR3 DNA is TGTGCCAGCAGTTACTCTTCGTCCCGGGACAGGAACACTGAA.

With respect to this clone: The CDR3 extends 3 residues past the end of the read, so its final part is completed from the germline J gene. J is TRBJ2-1 and V is TRBV7-3; unclear D gene. The CDR3 is made up of 14 amino acids. Trimming removed 4 bases at V and 5 bases at J, with 12 bases between. Looked up from germline, CDR1 is SGHTA and CDR2 is FQGTGA. CDR3 sequence reads: CASSYPGSNNEQFF. The DNA read from the CDR3 is TGTGCCAGCAGCTACCCCGGGTCCAACAATGAG.

In the case of this clone: Sequencing ends 3 residues short of the CDR3 end; the germline J gene provides the rest. V is TRBV5-1 and J is TRBJ2-5; TRBD1 matches at 7 bases. CDR1 is SGHRS and CDR2 is YFSETQ in the germline V gene. The CDR3 sequence is 16 residues long. V dropped 4 bases and J dropped 4; count of bases not matched to a gene: 13. CDR3: CASSTGTAKGGETQYF. The CDR3 DNA, read in part, is TGCGCCAGCAGCACAGGGACAGCAAAGGGTGGAGAGACC.

This clone shows up as medium-sized by frequency. The read halts 3 residues ahead of the CDR3 end, with the missing end drawn from the germline J gene. This chain connects TRBV5-4 to TRBJ2-3; maybe TRBD1 (5 bases). This CDR3 has 14 residues. Germline lookup yields CDR1 SGHNT and CDR2 YYREEE (reference sequence). Between the trimmed V and J ends, which lost 4 bases and 0 bases, there was a span of 9 bases. This chain's CDR3 is CASSLQGSTDTQYF. Partial CDR3 DNA: TGTGCCAGCAGCCTGCAGGGAAGCACAGATACG.

In regard to this clone: The read is 3 residues too short to cover the CDR3 end, so that end is filled in from the germline J gene. The chain is built from TRBV5-1 and TRBJ1-2; 9 bases are a match to TRBD1. V lost 3 bases, J lost 2 bases, and 2 bases stayed unmatched. The V gene's germline CDR1 is SGHRS and CDR2 YFSETQ. The CDR3 is 14 amino acids. The DNA read from the CDR3 is TGCGCCAGCAGCTCTACAGGGGGCAACTATGGC. Its protein is CASSSTGGNYG. The CDR3 in full is CASSSTGGNYGYTF. The complete variable domain, with remaining parts taken from reference TRBV5-1 and TRBJ1-2, reads KAGVTQTPRYLIKTRGQQVTLSCSPISGHRSVSWYQQTPGQGLQFLFEYFSETQRNKGNFPGRFSGRQFSNSRSEMNVSTLELGDSALYLCASSSTGGNYGYTFGSGTRLTVV.

About this clone: Read sequence stops 3 residues before the CDR3 end, and the germline J gene provides the missing end. The chain uses TRBV18 and TRBJ1-2; 8 bases map to TRBD1. The CDR3 runs to 16 residues. Germline V gene lookup returns CDR1 KGHSH and CDR2 LQKENI. The CDR3 reads CASSPGPGTGYNDYTF. CDR3 bases read: TGTGCCAGCTCACCCGGTCCCGGGACAGGATACAATGAC.

With regard to this clone: Sequencing ends 3 residues short of the CDR3 end; the germline J gene provides the rest. This chain joins TRBV2 and TRBJ2-6, with 7 bases matching TRBD1. V trimming: 9 bases; J trimming: 2 bases; junction bases outside the gene matches: 10. The CDR3 runs to 16 residues. The V gene's germline CDR1 is SNHLY and CDR2 FYNNEI. The chain's CDR3 is CASTLQGKAGANVLTF. Partial CDR3 DNA: TGTGCCAGTACTTTACAGGGGAAGGCTGGGGCCAACGTC.

In regard to this clone: The read comes to an end 3 residues before the CDR3 does, leaving the germline J gene to fill in the end. The chain is built from TRBV7-2 and TRBJ2-3, with D perhaps matching TRBD2 (5 bases). There are 12 residues in the CDR3. Germline-derived CDR1 and CDR2 are SGHTA and FQGNSA. V was clipped by 4 bases and J by 5 bases, with 7 bases between them. This CDR3 reads CASSWTLDTQYF. The sequenced CDR3 bases are TGTGCCAGCAGCTGGACTCTAGATACG.

Turning to this clone: The missing CDR3 end, 3 residues past where the read stops, is filled in from the germline J gene. The chain recombines TRBV6-2 or TRBV6-3 with TRBJ2-7; weak D call: TRBD2 (6 bases). The germline V and J ends were trimmed by 0 bases and 3 bases, with 12 bases remaining between them. This CDR3 contains 15 residues. Looked up from germline, CDR1 is MNHEY and CDR2 is SVGEGT. The CDR3 is CASSYSGGGNYEQYF. Incomplete CDR3 DNA: TGTGCCAGCAGTTACTCGGGGGGAGGAAACTACGAG.

Of note for this clone: The CDR3 end falls 3 residues outside the read, so it is completed with the germline J gene. The chain employs TRBV7-9 and TRBJ1-1; D is undetermined. From germline, CDR1 is SEHNR and CDR2 FQNEAQ (reference sequence). This CDR3 contains 14 residues. The V end lost 2 bases, the J end lost 1 base, and 8 bases lay between the germline ends. The sequenced CDR3 bases are TGTGCCAGCAGCTTACGACGGGGGAACACTGAA. It codes for CASSLRRGNTE. The full CDR3 reads CASSLRRGNTEAFF.

Points on this clone: The missing CDR3 end, 3 residues past where the read stops, is filled in from the germline J gene. This chain connects TRBV7-3 to TRBJ2-1; D not certain. The germline V gene encodes CDR1 SGHTA and CDR2 FQGTGA. The CDR3 contains 15 residues. V shed 2 bases and J shed 5 bases, with 13 bases lying between them. The CDR3 DNA, read in part, is TGTGCCAGCAGCTTAGGGTGGGCAAAAGACAATGAG. It is translated as CASSLGWAKDNE. The complete CDR3 sequence is CASSLGWAKDNEQFF.

A note on this clone: The CDR3 end is not reached by the read, which stops 3 residues before it; the germline J gene fills it in. The gene calls are TRBV16 and TRBJ2-3; 7 bases agree with TRBD1. The germline V gene encodes CDR1 KGHSY and CDR2 FQNENV. This CDR3 region has 14 residues. CDR3: CASSQEHRGETQYF. CDR3 bases read: TGTGCCAGCAGCCAAGAACACAGGGGAGAGACG.

Note on this clone: The read stops 3 residues short of the end of the CDR3; the missing end is completed from the germline J gene. This sequence joins TRBV28 and TRBJ2-2; the match to TRBD1 covers 9 bases. CDR3 length: 15 residues. CDR1 and CDR2 (germline): MDHEN, SYDVKM. Trimming at V came to 4 bases and at J to 2 bases, leaving 2 bases not matched to a gene. CDR3 bases read: TGTGCCAGCAGTTGGACAGGGGCTAACACCGGGGAG. It yields the protein CASSWTGANTGE. In full, the CDR3 is CASSWTGANTGELFF.

For this clone: The read halts 3 residues ahead of the CDR3 end, with the missing end drawn from the germline J gene. The V call is TRBV7-9, the J call TRBJ2-3, with D maybe TRBD1 (6 bases). The CDR3 length is 14 residues. The germline V gene has CDR1 SEHNR and CDR2 FQNEAQ (reference sequence). The sequenced CDR3 bases are TGTGCCAGCAGCTCAGGGGTCCGCTGGGAGACG. This codes for CASSSGVRWET. The CDR3 reads in full as CASSSGVRWETQYF.

With regard to this clone: The read is 3 residues too short to cover the CDR3 end, so that end is filled in from the germline J gene. The chain joins TRBV5-1 to TRBJ1-1; 10 nucleotides align to TRBD1. This CDR3 comprises 15 residues. CDR1 and CDR2 (germline): SGHRS, YFSETQ. The V gene end was trimmed by 4 bases and the J gene end by 5 bases; junction bases not matched to a gene: 8. The CDR3 bases that were read are TGCGCCAGCAGCCCCCGGGGACAGGGGCTTACTGAA. Its protein is CASSPRGQGLTE. The whole CDR3 sequence reads CASSPRGQGLTEAFF.

Points on this clone: Read sequence stops 3 residues before the CDR3 end, and the germline J gene provides the missing end. The V gene is TRBV20-1, the J gene TRBJ2-3, with D tentatively TRBD1 (5 bases). This CDR3 comprises 14 residues. CDR1 and CDR2 (germline): DFQATT, SNEGSKA (reference sequence). The CDR3 sequence is CSAPGSWGNQPQYF. The part of the CDR3 DNA that was read is TGCAGTGCCCCCGGATCGTGGGGCAATCAGCCG.